Each of the 10 T cell receptor beta chains below was sequenced from the same sample in a study of blood T cell repertoires in COVID-19. Method: immunoSEQ multiplex PCR; TCRdb's copy keeps in-frame clones and lacks some. Of approximately 260,000 clones listed, roughly 90% are singletons. The sequenced sample was PBMCs or T cells enriched from blood (not recorded which). The receptors originated from a woman in her twenties or thirties with acute COVID-19.

J is TRBJ2-5 and V is TRBV7-6; 9 nucleotides line up with TRBD1. J lost 4 bases, V lost 5 bases, and 5 bases had no gene match. The length of the CDR3 is 14 residues. The germline CDR1 and CDR2 sequences are SGHVS and FNYEAQ. The CDR3 reads CASSRGQGTETQYF. DNA of the CDR3: TGTGCCAGCAGCAGGGGACAGGGTACAGAGACCCAGTACTTC. Supplemented by reference TRBV7-6 and TRBJ2-5, the full variable domain reads GAGVSQSPRYKVTKRGQDVALRCDPISGHVSLYWYRQALGQGPEFLTYFNYEAQQDKSGLPNDRFSAERPEGSISTLTIQRTEQRDSAMYRCASSRGQGTETQYFGPGTRLLVL.

The V and J genes are TRBV18 and TRBJ2-3; 9 bases line up with TRBD1. The CDR3 runs 15 residues. V was pared by 3 bases and J by 5 bases, with 6 bases of the junction left unmatched. Per germline, CDR1 KGHSH and CDR2 LQKENI. Here the CDR3 reads CASSPPGQGRDTQYF. DNA for the CDR3: TGTGCCAGCTCACCTCCGGGACAGGGAAGAGATACGCAGTATTTT. Full variable domain (outside the CDR3, taken from reference TRBV18 and TRBJ2-3): NAGVMQNPRHLVRRRGQEARLRCSPMKGHSHVYWYRQLPEEGLKFMVYLQKENIIDESGMPKERFSAEFPKEGPSILRIQQVVRGDSAAYFCASSPPGQGRDTQYFGPGTRLTVL.

The chain carries TRBV6-2 or TRBV6-3 and TRBJ1-5, with 8 bases fitting TRBD1. Germline-derived CDR1 and CDR2 are MNHEY and SVGEGT. V shed 5 bases, J shed 7 bases, and the junction held 22 bases outside the gene matches. This CDR3 is 19 amino acids long. The CDR3 sequence: CASSLHAGTGAFRDQPQHF. The CDR3 DNA reads as TGTGCCAGCAGTCTCCACGCCGGGACAGGAGCCTTTCGAGACCAGCCCCAGCATTTT.

The chain is built from TRBV10-3 and TRBJ2-1, with TRBD2 matching 10 bases. The V segment lost 7 bases and the J segment 8 bases; nucleotides outside the gene matches: 11. In germline, CDR1 is ENHRY, CDR2 SYGVKD. The CDR3 consists of 15 residues. The CDR3 DNA reads TGTGCCATCACCAGAGGAGCGGGAGGGCCCTATGAGCAGTTCTTC. Protein sequence: CAITRGAGGPYEQFF.

This chain uses TRBV3-1 (or the pseudogene TRBV3-2) with TRBJ1-1; D remains unclear. Germline assignment: CDR1 LGHDT and CDR2 YNNKEL (reference sequence). This CDR3 has 14 residues. Trimming took off 4 bases at V and 1 base at J, with 10 bases between the two ends. This CDR3 is CASSPRGQNTEAFF. The DNA for the CDR3 is TGTGCCAGCAGCCCCCGGGGTCAGAACACTGAAGCTTTCTTT.

The V call is TRBV4-1, the J call TRBJ1-5; 8 nucleotides agree with TRBD1. Germline trimming cut 3 bases from V and 8 bases from J; bases unmatched to any gene: 12. This CDR3 region has 16 residues. From germline, CDR1 is MGHRA and CDR2 YSYEKL. The CDR3, as DNA: TGCGCCAGCAGCCAGTCAGGGGGCTCCCGCTGGGAGCCCCAGCATTTT. It codes for CASSQSGGSRWEPQHF.

The chain joins TRBV19 to TRBJ1-2; a weak D match, TRBD1 (5 bases). This CDR3 region has 12 residues. Germline V lookup: CDR1 LNHDA, CDR2 SQIVND (reference sequence). Trimming removed 1 base at V and 7 bases at J, with 7 bases between. DNA for the CDR3: TGTGCCAGTAGTATAGCTACAGGTGGCTACACCTTC. Translated, it gives CASSIATGGYTF.

The rearrangement uses TRBV14 and TRBJ2-6; D is ambiguous. The CDR3 has 16 residues. The germline gives CDR1 SGHDN, CDR2 FVKESK. The ends were cut back, 3 bases at V and 0 bases at J, with 9 bases in the middle. Here the CDR3 reads CASSHVFLSGANVLTF. The DNA for the CDR3 is TGTGCCAGCAGCCATGTCTTCCTCTCTGGGGCCAACGTCCTGACTTTC.

The V gene is TRBV4-3, the J gene TRBJ1-6; TRBD1 aligns across 8 bases. Per the germline V gene, CDR1 is LGHNA and CDR2 is YSLEER. V lost 2 bases to trimming and J lost 8 bases; unmatched junction nucleotides: 11. This CDR3 spans 17 amino acids. The CDR3 region has the DNA TGCGCCAGCAGCCAAACAGTGAGTCGGGACAGGCATTCACCCCTCCACTTT. It encodes CASSQTVSRDRHSPLHF.

This chain links TRBV7-9 with TRBJ2-2; D uncertain. Trimming took off 4 bases at V and 4 bases at J, with 4 bases between the two ends. The germline gives CDR1 SEHNR, CDR2 FQNEAQ (reference sequence). This CDR3 is built from 12 residues. CDR3 in DNA: TGTGCCAGCAGCTCCATCACCGGGGAGCTGTTTTTT. This codes for CASSSITGELFF.